The clone carrying this T cell receptor beta chain was seen repeatedly, ten times or more. This record comes from a study of metastatic and nonmetastatic thyroid tumors. From the PCR reads, TCRdb re-called clones with MiXCR. The data contain around 35,000 clones, over 15% of them singletons. Patients had received no treatment of any kind before thyroid surgery. Specimen: blood. This receptor was obtained from a female donor with papillary thyroid cancer or a benign thyroid nodule (not recorded which). Some clones in this sample may be carry-over from other donors' samples.

The CDR3 sequence: CASSQSVYNEQFF. The CDR3 DNA is TGTGCCAGCAGCCAAAGTGTCTACAATGAGCAGTTCTTC. The chain employs TRBV14 and TRBJ2-1, with D uncertain. The V and J ends lost 2 bases and 3 bases respectively, with 5 bases between them. Germline V gene lookup returns CDR1 SGHDN and CDR2 FVKESK. There are 13 residues in the CDR3.